A selection of T cell receptor beta chains follows, all from one sample in a study of blood T cell repertoires in COVID-19. Produced via immunoSEQ multiplex PCR; TCRdb's table is partial and in-frame only. In the table there are around 300,000 clones, about nine tenths of which are singletons. Sequenced material: peripheral blood. The receptors were gathered from a man between 18 and 35 years old with active or convalescent COVID-19. The CDR3 runs from the conserved cysteine through the conserved F or W. A D gene is named only where the DNA matches it firmly. Size tells how often a clone was seen (once, few, many) or the class of an expanded clone, and some rows leave it out.

j_gene,abundance,d_gene,v_gene,CDR3aa,CDR3nt
TRBJ2-2,once,NA,TRBV6-4,CASSVNGLLDTGELFF,TGTGCCAGCAGCGTTAACGGACTTTTAGACACCGGGGAGCTGTTTTTT
TRBJ2-7,NA,NA,TRBV5-6,CASSLVQGGEQYF,TGTGCCAGCAGCTTGGTCCAGGGTGGCGAGCAGTACTTC
TRBJ1-3,NA,TRBD1,TRBV29-1,CSVEITGGGRNTIYF,TGCAGCGTTGAAATCACAGGGGGTGGGCGAAACACCATATATTTT
TRBJ2-2,NA,NA,TRBV6-2/TRBV6-3,CASSFVGENTGELFF,TGTGCCAGCAGTTTCGTGGGAGAGAACACCGGGGAGCTGTTTTTT
TRBJ1-5,few,NA,TRBV19,CASSIGGDQPQHF,TGTGCCAGTAGTATTGGAGGGGATCAGCCCCAGCATTTT
TRBJ1-3,NA,NA,TRBV10-3,CAISESIQSSGNTIYF,TGTGCCATCAGTGAGTCAATACAGAGCTCTGGAAACACCATATATTTT
TRBJ2-3,NA,TRBD2,TRBV9,CASTPLASGGPDTQYF,TGTGCCAGCACTCCTCTCGCTAGCGGGGGCCCAGATACGCAGTATTTT
TRBJ2-2,NA,TRBD2,TRBV6-5,CASKSSGEITGELFF,TGTGCCAGCAAATCTAGCGGGGAAATCACCGGGGAGCTGTTTTTT
TRBJ2-5,NA,NA,TRBV28,CASLPPTHQLEQGQETQYF,TGTGCCAGCCTACCCCCGACGCACCAGTTAGAGCAGGGACAAGAGACCCAGTACTTC
TRBJ2-5,NA,NA,TRBV9,CASSVGSAGPNRYQETQYF,TGTGCCAGCAGCGTAGGGTCGGCGGGACCAAACAGGTACCAAGAGACCCAGTACTTC
TRBJ2-3,NA,TRBD2,TRBV7-9,CASSLGVAGLITDTQYF,TGTGCCAGCAGCTTAGGGGTAGCGGGCCTAATCACAGATACGCAGTATTTT
TRBJ2-7,NA,TRBD1,TRBV6-5,CASSYGRDRGLWEQYF,TGTGCCAGCAGTTACGGCCGGGACAGGGGGCTGTGGGAGCAGTACTTC
TRBJ2-1,NA,NA,TRBV4-1,CASSQSRSHEQFF,TGCGCCAGCAGCCAATCTAGGAGCCATGAGCAGTTCTTC
TRBJ1-1,once,TRBD1,TRBV29-1,CSVEDPGGTEAFF,TGCAGCGTTGAAGACCCAGGGGGCACTGAAGCTTTCTTT
TRBJ2-7,NA,NA,TRBV12-3/TRBV12-4,CASSKRWSDEQYF,TGTGCCAGCAGCAAGCGGTGGTCGGACGAGCAGTACTTC
TRBJ2-2,NA,TRBD2,TRBV19,CASSPLAGEVRTGELFF,TGTGCCAGTAGTCCCCTAGCGGGAGAGGTCCGCACCGGGGAGCTGTTTTTT
TRBJ1-1,NA,NA,TRBV6-5,CASSYRDTNTEAFF,TGTGCCAGCAGTTACCGGGACACGAACACTGAAGCTTTCTTT
TRBJ2-7,once,TRBD2,TRBV18,CASSPGTSGVGEQYF,TGTGCCAGCTCACCAGGGACTAGCGGCGTCGGCGAGCAGTACTTC
TRBJ2-2,NA,TRBD2,TRBV3-1/TRBV3-2,CASSPMGLAPGELFF,TGTGCCAGCAGCCCCATGGGACTAGCCCCCGGGGAGCTGTTTTTT
TRBJ2-7,NA,TRBD2,TRBV3-1/TRBV3-2,CASSQVSGTNEQYF,TGTGCCAGCAGCCAAGTTAGCGGGACGAATGAGCAGTACTTC
TRBJ1-1,NA,TRBD1,TRBV7-2,CASSLTGVGTEAFF,TGTGCCAGCAGCCTTACAGGGGTAGGAACTGAAGCTTTCTTT
TRBJ1-1,few,NA,TRBV5-6,CASSLAPGTPRAFF,TGTGCCAGCAGCTTGGCCCCCGGGACACCGCGGGCTTTCTTT
TRBJ2-7,NA,NA,TRBV7-9,CASSPVFEQYF,TGTGCCAGCAGCCCAGTTTTCGAGCAGTACTTC